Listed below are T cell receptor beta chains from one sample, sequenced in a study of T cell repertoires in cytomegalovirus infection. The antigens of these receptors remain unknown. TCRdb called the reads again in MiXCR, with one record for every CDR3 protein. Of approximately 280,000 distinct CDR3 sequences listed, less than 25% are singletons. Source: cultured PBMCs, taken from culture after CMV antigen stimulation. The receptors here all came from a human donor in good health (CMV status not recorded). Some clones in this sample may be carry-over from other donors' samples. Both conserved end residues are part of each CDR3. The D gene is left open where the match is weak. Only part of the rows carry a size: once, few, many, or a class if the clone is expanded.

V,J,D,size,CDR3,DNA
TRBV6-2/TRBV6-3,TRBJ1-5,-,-,CASSYHQGGQPQHF,TGTGCCAGCAGTTATCATCAAGGGGGACAGCCCCAGCATTTT
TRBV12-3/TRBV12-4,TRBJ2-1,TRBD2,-,CASSLRLAGGSEQFF,TGTGCCAGCAGTTTAAGACTAGCGGGAGGGAGTGAGCAGTTCTTC
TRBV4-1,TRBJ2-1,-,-,CASSQDGGNEQFF,TGCGCCAGCAGCCAAGACGGGGGCAATGAGCAGTTCTTC
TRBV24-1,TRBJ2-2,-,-,CATSDPPNTANTGELFF,TGTGCCACCAGTGATCCCCCTAACACAGCGAACACCGGGGAGCTGTTTTTT
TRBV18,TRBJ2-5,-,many,CASSRSGQETQYF,TGTGCCAGCTCACGGTCTGGGCAAGAGACCCAGTACTTC
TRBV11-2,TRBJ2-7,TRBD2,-,CASSSHLAGGPYEQYF,TGTGCCAGCAGCTCCCACCTAGCGGGAGGGCCCTACGAGCAGTACTTC
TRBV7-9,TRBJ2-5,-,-,CATQRSELDQYF,TGTGCCACCCAGCGTTCCGAGCTAGACCAGTACTTC
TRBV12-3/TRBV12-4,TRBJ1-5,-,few,CASSFEGFQPQHF,TGTGCCAGCAGTTTTGAGGGGTTTCAGCCCCAGCATTTT
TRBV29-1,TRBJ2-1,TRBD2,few,CSVARLADPPYRFF,TGCAGCGTTGCACGACTAGCGGACCCGCCCTATAGGTTCTTC
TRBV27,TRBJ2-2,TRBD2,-,CASRLAGANPGELFF,TGTGCCAGCAGACTAGCGGGAGCCAACCCCGGGGAGCTGTTTTTT
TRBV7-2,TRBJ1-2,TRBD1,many,CASSFWTGGETNYGYTF,TGTGCCAGCAGCTTTTGGACAGGCGGCGAAACTAACTATGGCTACACCTTC
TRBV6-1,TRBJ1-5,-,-,CASSDGSQPQHF,TGTGCCAGCAGTGATGGGAGTCAGCCCCAGCATTTT
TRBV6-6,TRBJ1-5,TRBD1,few,CASRRGQGRQPQHF,TGTGCCAGCAGAAGGGGGCAGGGGCGACAGCCCCAGCATTTT
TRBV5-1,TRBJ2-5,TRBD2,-,CASSLRTSGDPQETQYF,TGCGCCAGCAGCCTTCGGACTAGCGGGGACCCCCAAGAGACCCAGTACTTC
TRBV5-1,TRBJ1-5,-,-,CASSSEGSSHQPQHF,TGCGCCAGCAGCTCCGAGGGAAGTAGCCATCAGCCCCAGCATTTT
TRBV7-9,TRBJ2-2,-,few,CASSLGLGTDTGELFF,TGTGCCAGCAGCTTAGGTCTCGGGACCGACACCGGGGAGCTGTTTTTT
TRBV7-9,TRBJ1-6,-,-,CASSIDRWDSPLHF,TGTGCCAGCAGCATCGACAGGTGGGATTCACCCCTCCACTTT
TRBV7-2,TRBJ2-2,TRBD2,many,CASSRRMTSGIGTGELFF,TGTGCCAGCAGCCGCAGAATGACTAGCGGGATAGGCACCGGGGAGCTGTTTTTT
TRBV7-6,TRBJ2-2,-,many,CASQAGSNTGELFF,TGTGCCAGCCAGGCAGGGTCAAACACCGGGGAGCTGTTTTTT
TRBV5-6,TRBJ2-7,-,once,CASSLYHEQYF,TGTGCCAGCAGCTTGTACCACGAGCAGTACTTC
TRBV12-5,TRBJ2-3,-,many,CASGLVLHQADTQYF,TGTGCTAGTGGTTTGGTATTACACCAGGCGGATACGCAGTATTTT
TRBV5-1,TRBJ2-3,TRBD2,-,CASSLALAGGDTQYF,TGCGCCAGCAGCTTGGCACTAGCGGGAGGAGATACGCAGTATTTT
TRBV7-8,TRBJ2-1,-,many,CASSLEGSGAHSYNEQFF,TGTGCCAGCAGCTTAGAGGGGAGTGGGGCCCACTCCTACAATGAGCAGTTCTTC
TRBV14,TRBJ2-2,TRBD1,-,CASSPLDRADGELFF,TGTGCCAGCAGCCCACTGGACAGGGCGGACGGGGAGCTGTTTTTT
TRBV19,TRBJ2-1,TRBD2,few,CASSSERTSPLINNEQFF,TGTGCCAGTAGTAGTGAGAGGACTAGCCCCTTAATAAACAATGAGCAGTTCTTC
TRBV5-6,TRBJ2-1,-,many,CASSLAAQKQFF,TGTGCCAGCAGCTTGGCCGCTCAGAAGCAGTTCTTC
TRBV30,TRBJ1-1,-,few,CAWKRQGHMNTEAFF,TGTGCCTGGAAGAGGCAGGGGCACATGAACACTGAAGCTTTCTTT
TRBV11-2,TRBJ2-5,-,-,CASSLDPMASFRGETQYF,TGTGCCAGCAGCTTAGATCCCATGGCTAGTTTTCGCGGTGAGACCCAGTACTTC
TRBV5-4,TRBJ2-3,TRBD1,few,CASSLEGAGADTQYF,TGTGCCAGCAGCTTGGAGGGGGCAGGGGCAGATACGCAGTATTTT
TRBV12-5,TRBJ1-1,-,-,CASGPRPGLNTEAFF,TGTGCTAGTGGTCCTCGCCCAGGGCTGAACACTGAAGCTTTCTTT
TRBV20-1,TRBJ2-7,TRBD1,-,CSARRDRGDVGEQYF,TGCAGTGCTAGACGGGACAGGGGGGATGTGGGCGAGCAGTACTTC
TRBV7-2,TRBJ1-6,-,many,CASSQQGEGNSPLHF,TGTGCCAGCAGCCAACAGGGTGAGGGTAATTCACCCCTCCACTTT
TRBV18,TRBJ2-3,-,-,CASSPPEGGTDTQYF,TGTGCCAGCTCACCACCGGAGGGTGGAACAGATACGCAGTATTTT
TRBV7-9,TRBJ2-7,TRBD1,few,CASKPGGLNEQYF,TGTGCCAGCAAGCCAGGGGGATTGAACGAGCAGTACTTC
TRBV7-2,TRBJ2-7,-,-,CASSLAGGVGYEQYF,TGTGCCAGCAGCTTGGCAGGGGGGGTCGGCTACGAGCAGTACTTC
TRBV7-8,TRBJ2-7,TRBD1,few,CASSARDREYEQYF,TGTGCCAGCAGCGCCCGGGACAGGGAATACGAGCAGTACTTC
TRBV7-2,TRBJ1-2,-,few,CASSFIKGGYGYTF,TGTGCCAGCAGCTTCATCAAAGGCGGCTATGGCTACACCTTC
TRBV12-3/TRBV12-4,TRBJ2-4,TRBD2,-,CASSLAGHSGSLGNIQYF,TGTGCCAGCAGTTTAGCGGGGCATAGCGGGAGCCTGGGAAACATTCAGTACTTC
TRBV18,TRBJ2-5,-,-,CASSLLRGSWETQYF,TGTGCCAGCTCACTCCTTCGGGGGAGCTGGGAGACCCAGTACTTC
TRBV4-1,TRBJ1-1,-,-,CASSQVAGLNTQAFF,TGCGCCAGCAGCCAAGTCGCAGGTTTGAACACTCAAGCTTTCTTT
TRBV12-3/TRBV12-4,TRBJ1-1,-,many,CASSRTSDTEAFF,TGTGCCAGCAGTCGGACATCGGACACTGAAGCTTTCTTT
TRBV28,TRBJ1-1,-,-,CASIRVWGTEAFF,TGTGCCAGCATTCGGGTTTGGGGCACTGAAGCTTTCTTT
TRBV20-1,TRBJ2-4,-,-,CSAATSRGLGKNIQYF,TGCAGTGCTGCCACGTCGAGAGGTCTGGGGAAAAACATTCAGTACTTC
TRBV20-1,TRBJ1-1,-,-,CSARGNPGDWYTEAFF,TGCAGTGCTAGAGGCAATCCAGGGGATTGGTACACTGAAGCTTTCTTT
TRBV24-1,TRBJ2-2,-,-,CATSDPDSFRTGELFF,TGTGCCACCAGTGATCCAGACAGCTTTCGCACCGGGGAGCTGTTTTTT
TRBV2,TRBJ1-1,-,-,CASSVVVDLEAFF,TGTGCCAGCAGTGTCGTTGTAGACCTTGAAGCTTTCTTT
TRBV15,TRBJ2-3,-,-,CAIRGVSTDTQYF,TGTGCCATCCGCGGGGTTAGCACAGATACGCAGTATTTT
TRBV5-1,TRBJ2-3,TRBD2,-,CASSKEAGVRTDTQYF,TGCGCCAGCAGCAAGGAAGCGGGAGTCCGCACAGATACGCAGTATTTT
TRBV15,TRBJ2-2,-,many,CATGTRGSTGELFF,TGTGCCACCGGAACCAGGGGTAGCACCGGGGAGCTGTTTTTT
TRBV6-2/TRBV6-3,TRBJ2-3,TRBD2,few,CASSSRTSVDTQYF,TGTGCCAGCAGTTCCCGTACTAGCGTAGATACGCAGTATTTT
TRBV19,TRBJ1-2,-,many,CASSIDPGGIGYTF,TGTGCCAGTAGTATAGATCCTGGCGGCATTGGCTACACCTTC
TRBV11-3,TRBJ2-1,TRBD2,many,CASRKREGLGEQFF,TGTGCCAGCAGAAAGCGGGAGGGCCTAGGTGAGCAGTTCTTC
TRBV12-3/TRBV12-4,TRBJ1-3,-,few,CASTLLGTIYF,TGTGCCAGCACGCTCTTAGGCACCATATATTTT